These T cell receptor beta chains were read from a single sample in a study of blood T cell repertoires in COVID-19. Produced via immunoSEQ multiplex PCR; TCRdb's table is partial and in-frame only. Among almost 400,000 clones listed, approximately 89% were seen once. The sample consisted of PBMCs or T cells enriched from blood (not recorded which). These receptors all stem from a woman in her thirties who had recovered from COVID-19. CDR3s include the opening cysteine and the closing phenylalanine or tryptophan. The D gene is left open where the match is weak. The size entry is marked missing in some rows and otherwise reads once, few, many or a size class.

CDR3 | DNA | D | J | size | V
CASSIESAGGNIQYF | TGTGCCAGTAGTATAGAATCCGCAGGGGGGAACATTCAGTACTTC | NA | TRBJ2-4 | NA | TRBV19
CASSLNSYEQYF | TGCGCCAGCAGCCTAAACTCCTACGAGCAGTACTTC | NA | TRBJ2-7 | few | TRBV5-1
CASSPTWTGAEKLFF | TGTGCCAGTAGTCCGACTTGGACAGGGGCTGAAAAACTGTTTTTT | TRBD1 | TRBJ1-4 | NA | TRBV19
CASSDRNSPLHF | TGTGCCAGCTCGGACAGAAATTCACCCCTCCACTTT | NA | TRBJ1-6 | NA | TRBV18
CASSDGLAGESYEQYF | TGTGCCAGCAGTGACGGACTAGCGGGAGAATCCTACGAGCAGTACTTC | TRBD2 | TRBJ2-7 | NA | TRBV6-4
CASSQGLAGNEQFF | TGTGCCAGCAGTCAAGGGCTAGCGGGCAATGAGCAGTTCTTC | TRBD2 | TRBJ2-1 | once | TRBV7-3
CAISDPATGGKPPLHF | TGTGCCATCAGTGACCCGGCCACCGGGGGGAAGCCACCCCTCCACTTT | NA | TRBJ1-6 | NA | TRBV10-3
CSASFRKGQSEKLFF | TGCAGTGCTAGTTTTAGAAAGGGACAGAGTGAAAAACTGTTTTTT | TRBD1 | TRBJ1-4 | once | TRBV20-1
CASSVAPPSGLSMWELFF | TGTGCCAGCAGCGTAGCCCCGCCTTCGGGACTCAGCATGTGGGAGCTGTTTTTT | NA | TRBJ2-2 | NA | TRBV9
CASANNQPQHF | TGTGCCAGCGCGAACAATCAGCCCCAGCATTTT | NA | TRBJ1-5 | NA | TRBV5-8
CASSSQGMKNTGELFF | TGTGCCAGCAGTTCACAGGGGATGAAAAACACCGGGGAGCTGTTTTTT | TRBD1 | TRBJ2-2 | NA | TRBV28
CSVRKQGFGYEQYF | TGCAGCGTCCGAAAACAGGGTTTCGGCTACGAGCAGTACTTC | NA | TRBJ2-7 | NA | TRBV29-1
CASSFRQEGKETQYF | TGTGCCAGCAGCTTCAGACAAGAGGGTAAAGAGACCCAGTACTTC | NA | TRBJ2-5 | NA | TRBV7-9
CASSQAQKAEAFF | TGCGCCAGCAGCCAAGCTCAGAAAGCTGAAGCTTTCTTT | NA | TRBJ1-1 | NA | TRBV4-3
CASRPQGWVSPLHF | TGTGCCAGCAGACCGCAGGGATGGGTTTCACCCCTCCACTTT | NA | TRBJ1-6 | NA | TRBV6-5
CASTPGQPYGYTF | TGTGCCAGCACCCCGGGACAGCCATATGGCTACACCTTC | TRBD1 | TRBJ1-2 | few | TRBV7-9
CASRGRNYGYTF | TGCGCCAGCCGGGGGAGGAACTATGGCTACACCTTC | NA | TRBJ1-2 | NA | TRBV5-1